This T cell receptor beta chain emerged from a study of T cells after yellow fever vaccination (dated by TCRdb to between 2019 and 2020). For the study in its entirety: Libraries from fractions with low cell numbers were prepared with the SMART-Seq v4 Ultra Low Input RNA kit. Blood was collected at multiple timepoints before and after primary and secondary immunization, and bulk PBMC replicates and cell subsets were isolated. Bulk TCR alpha and beta repertoires were sequenced longitudinally to track T-cell clones before and after primary and booster YFV17D yellow fever vaccination. Two healthy male donors, one aged 18 to 29 and one aged 30 to 40 years, were included in the cohort.

This clonotype was seen only a few times. No qualities accompany the bases; no much larger clone lies one base away. V and J lose 5 bases and 2 bases, and a span of 16 bases separates them. CDR1 and CDR2, per the germline V gene, are SGHVS and FQNEAQ. The CDR3 numbers 15 residues from cysteine through phenylalanine. Solely the CDR3 DNA is kept, with 45 bases framed from the first base. Study-wide findings and limitations: A small share of clonotypes occurred in both CD4 and CD8 compartments, likely arising from convergent recombination. Because abundant contaminating clonotypes from the bulk population could be contained in FACS-sorted repertoires, computational filtering was required. After the booster, most clones that had expanded after primary vaccination were detected again (around 95% of CD4 and around nine tenths of CD8), suggesting broad maintenance of memory. The study included only two donors, which limits how far the findings can be generalized. Compared with the primary T-cell response, the secondary T-cell response was faster but weaker, reaching its peak on day 5 rather than on day 15.

According to the study, the label for this sample's treatment or condition signals: live attenuated yellow fever vaccine strain. PBMCs were isolated from peripheral blood using a standard Ficoll-Paque protocol. With anti-CD3 and anti-CD8 staining plus a dextramer loaded with the yellow fever NS4B epitope peptide, the researchers sorted epitope-specific CD8 T cells. TriZol was used to extract RNA from bulk PBMCs, from CD4 and CD8 fractions, and from dextramer-positive and dextramer-negative fractions. Synthesis of TCR cDNA relied on 5'RACE template switching, a step that introduced a universal primer site along with unique molecular identifiers. cDNA synthesis was primed from both the TCR alpha and TCR beta constant segments. Library amplification involved two PCR steps, and the second step added sample barcodes and sequencing adapters. Libraries were sequenced on Illumina HiSeq 2500 (2x100 bp) or NovaSeq (2x150 bp). Processing in the source paper ran as follows. Reads were demultiplexed and collapsed into UMI consensus sequences with MIGEC, and V(D)J alignment was performed with MiXCR. Vaccine-responding clonotypes were defined with edgeR using replicate PBMC samples, requiring FDR below 0.01 and a log2 fold change above 5 up to day 15. Bulk clonotypes were assigned CD4 or CD8 identity according to which sequenced CD4 or CD8 repertoire held them at higher abundance. Clonotypes enriched at least 10-fold in dextramer-positive versus dextramer-negative fractions were classed as NS4B-specific, and CD4-biased clonotypes were left out. TCRdb ran its own pipeline on the public reads, namely fastp trimming at Q25 and MiXCR clone calling, and kept in-frame beta chains. Every CDR3 protein is listed once, alongside the most common genes and DNA of its rows. The V and J calls were determined by TCRdb, not by the authors. The sample yields roughly 96,000 distinct CDR3 sequences; more than 7.5% were counted once. The top ten clonotypes cover 16% of the sample.

The clonotype originates from a man younger than 35 who received the YFV17D yellow fever vaccine. This sequence uses TRBV7-8 and TRBJ2-7; the D gene is perhaps TRBD1, from 6 matching bases. The specimen comprised CD8+ T cells not binding an NS4B(214-222) dextramer, sorted from PBMCs, sampled roughly 15 days after the first yellow fever vaccination. This specimen's cell subset or site label, interpreted: NS4B epitope dextramer-negative CD8 T cells. Here is the DNA: TGTGCCAGCAGCCCAGGGGCTGTGGGGCCCTACGAGCAGTACTTC. This gives the protein CASSPGAVGPYEQYF.